This T cell receptor (beta chain) was recovered during a study of somatic mutations in cytotoxic T cells in rheumatoid arthritis. Study at large: In some cases, T-cell populations stained with V beta antibodies were flow-sorted at nearly 100% purity, and these included V beta1+ cells sequenced for TCRB. Whole-study results and caveats: Per patient, the largest CD8+ clone was found to exceed 20% of CD8+ cells in about an eighth of the roughly 65 cases. Clonality measured in CD8+ T cells did not differ significantly between rheumatoid arthritis patients and age-matched healthy controls.

Sequencing used immunoSEQ multiplex PCR; TCRdb keeps in-frame clones, though not all of them. Among roughly 9,000 clones, roughly 76% were seen once, and the ten largest hold under 40%. Positive magnetic bead selection isolated CD4+ and CD8+ cells, and flow cytometry checked purity. Per germline, CDR1 SNHLY and CDR2 FYNNEI. Trimming cost V 3 bases and J 4 bases; bases outside gene matches: 10. The CDR3 consists of 16 residues. This clone was seen a few times. What it binds is unknown. The chain combines TRBV2 with TRBJ2-5; 8 bases agree with TRBD1. This TCR was sampled from a woman aged 45-60 years in good health. Sequences were obtained from CD8+ T cells sorted from blood. Here the CDR3 DNA reads TGTGCCAGCAGTGATGGCGACAGGGGACCCCTAGAGACCCAGTACTTC. The encoded protein is CASSDGDRGPLETQYF.